This TCR beta chain came from a study of cytomegalovirus exposure and HLA in healthy donors. The protocol was immunoSEQ multiplex PCR, while the TCRdb copy is restricted to in-frame clones and leaves out a portion. Seen here are about 280,000 clones, approximately 88% observed once, and the top ten hold 0.92%. Between the trimmed V and J ends, which lost 1 base and 0 bases, there was a span of 10 bases. Germline CDR1 reads KGHSH; CDR2 reads LQKENI. The CDR3 is 15 amino acids. This chain connects TRBV18 to TRBJ2-7, with D maybe TRBD1 (6 bases). Sequenced: PBMCs. The origin of this receptor is a woman aged 18-35 years in good health and CMV-seronegative. The CDR3 nucleotides read TGTGCCAGCTCACCACAGTTGGACAGCTCCTACGAGCAGTACTTC. Protein sequence: CASSPQLDSSYEQYF.